One sample yielded the 24 T cell receptor beta chains listed below, sequenced in a study of cytomegalovirus exposure and HLA in healthy donors. PCR involved 60 Vbeta and 13 Jbeta primers. The table came from immunoSEQ multiplex PCR; TCRdb's copy has only in-frame clones and leaves some out. The sample yields about 160,000 clones, about three quarters seen once. The sample comprised PBMCs. These receptors all come from a female donor in good health and CMV-seronegative.

The chain couples TRBV5-1 to TRBJ1-2, with D possibly TRBD1 on 6 matching bases. With 2 bases removed from V and 3 bases from J, the gap between germline ends came to 14 bases. Germline values: CDR1 SGHRS, CDR2 YFSETQ. The length of the CDR3 is 15 residues. CDR3 in amino acids: CASSLTQGSDYGYTF. The CDR3 nucleotides are TGCGCCAGCAGCTTAACGCAGGGGTCGGACTATGGCTACACCTTC.

Comments on this clone: Relative to the germline gene, one junction end is altered; a read error may explain this. The J gene is TRBJ2-7, the V gene TRBV6-1; 10 bases match TRBD1. Germline CDR1 reads MNHNS; CDR2 reads SASEGT. CDR3 size: 15 residues. The CDR3 is CASSEVTGGSYEQYF. The CDR3 nucleotides read TGTGCCAGCAGTGAAGTGACAGGGGGCTCCTACGAACAGTACTTC.

The gene calls are TRBV30 and TRBJ2-1; 7 bases map to TRBD2. Germline V CDR1 and CDR2: GTSNPN, SVGIG (reference sequence). This CDR3 has 13 amino acids. V lost 2 bases, J lost 6 bases, and 4 bases stayed unmatched. DNA of the CDR3: TGTGCCTGGAGTCCCGGGACTATCAATGAGCAGTTCTTC. Its protein is CAWSPGTINEQFF.

This clone was seen only a few times. V and J are TRBV19 and TRBJ1-1; D not resolved. The CDR3 consists of 12 residues. Trimming stripped 7 bases from V and 2 bases from J, with 8 bases between. Germline CDR1 LNHDA, CDR2 SQIVND (reference sequence). The CDR3 here is CASKWANTEAFF. CDR3 sequence (DNA): TGTGCCAGTAAATGGGCTAACACTGAAGCTTTCTTT. Variable domain in full (rest from reference TRBV19 and TRBJ1-1): DGGITQSPKYLFRKEGQNVTLSCEQNLNHDAMYWYRQDPGQGLRLIYYSQIVNDFQKGDIAEGYSVSREKKESFPLTVTSAQKNPTAFYLCASKWANTEAFFGQGTRLTVV.

The rearrangement links TRBV5-4 to TRBJ2-1, with D perhaps matching TRBD1 (6 bases). CDR3 length: 13 amino acids. Trimming pared 4 bases from V and 7 bases from J, leaving 12 bases between. Germline V lookup: CDR1 SGHNT, CDR2 YYREEE (reference sequence). This chain's CDR3 is CASSPDSGNEQFF. In DNA form, the CDR3 reads TGTGCCAGCAGCCCGGACAGTGGAAATGAGCAGTTCTTC.

CDR3 in amino acids: CASATGALSTDTQYF. The CDR3, as DNA: TGTGCCAGCGCAACAGGTGCCCTTAGCACAGATACGCAGTATTTT. The gene calls are TRBV25-1 and TRBJ2-3, with a tentative D call TRBD1 (5 bases). The CDR3 has 15 residues. Germline V gives CDR1 MGHDK, CDR2 SYGVNS. The ends were cut back, 8 bases at V and 0 bases at J, with 15 bases in the middle.

This CDR3 is CASSAYRSNYGYTF. CDR3 in DNA: TGTGCCAGCAGTGCATACAGGAGTAACTATGGCTACACCTTC. The J gene is TRBJ1-2, the V gene TRBV28; maybe TRBD1 (5 bases). From germline, CDR1 is MDHEN and CDR2 SYDVKM. The CDR3 consists of 14 residues. Trimming took off 5 bases at V and 1 base at J, with 11 bases between the two ends.

V and J are TRBV6-5 and TRBJ1-5, with D maybe TRBD1 (5 bases). Germline V lookup: CDR1 MNHEY, CDR2 SVGAGI. Trimming took 6 bases from V and 7 from J, leaving 10 bases between them. The CDR3 is 12 amino acids. The CDR3 reads CASRSGNQPQHF. CDR3 DNA: TGTGCCAGCAGGTCAGGGAACCAGCCCCAGCATTTT.

The genes are TRBV7-6 and TRBJ1-1, with D perhaps matching TRBD1 (5 bases). The CDR3 has 14 residues. V was cut by 1 base and J by 0 bases, with 6 bases left in between. Germline V gene data show CDR1 as SGHVS and CDR2 as FNYEAQ. CDR3 bases: TGTGCCAGCAGCTTAGACAGGATGAACACTGAAGCTTTCTTT. Translation gives CASSLDRMNTEAFF.

DNA for the CDR3: TGTGCCCGCCGACTAGGGATAAGCTCCTACAATGAGCAGTTCTTC. Translated, it gives CARRLGISSYNEQFF. V gene TRBV2 combines with J gene TRBJ2-1, with a weak D call TRBD2 (6 bases). CDR1 is SNHLY, CDR2 FYNNEI, per germline. The V end was cut by 11 bases, the J end by 0 bases, with 17 bases between. The CDR3 has 15 residues.

This clone has more than one count but fewer than ten. This rearrangement joins TRBV6-5 to TRBJ1-5, with 9 positions matching TRBD1. The V and J ends lost 5 bases and 6 bases, in that order; junction bases with no gene match: 8. Germline CDR1 and CDR2: MNHEY and SVGAGI. The CDR3 has 15 residues. The CDR3 protein is CASSGGQGKGQPQHF. In DNA, the CDR3 is TGTGCCAGCAGTGGGGGACAGGGTAAGGGTCAGCCCCAGCATTTT.

The J gene is TRBJ1-1, the V gene TRBV12-5, with TRBD1 matching 7 bases. This CDR3 is 14 amino acids long. Germline CDR1 LGHNT, CDR2 FRNRAP. V shed 6 bases and J 1 base; nucleotides not matched to a gene: 5. The CDR3 sequence: CASGLRQGNTEAFF. The CDR3 DNA follows: TGTGCTAGTGGCCTCCGACAGGGGAACACTGAAGCTTTCTTT.

The rearrangement joins TRBV27 to TRBJ1-2; 7 bases are a match to TRBD1. J lost 5 bases, V lost 5 bases, and 11 bases had no gene match. Germline V CDR1 and CDR2: MNHEY, SMNVEV (reference sequence). This CDR3 is built from 15 residues. CDR3 nucleotides: TGTGCCAGCAGTATACGAAGAGAGGACAGGTATGGCTACACCTTC. Translating it yields CASSIRREDRYGYTF.

The CDR3 DNA is TGTGCCAGCTCACCACTCGGGGGGGCATCAGAGACCCAGTACTTC. As protein: CASSPLGGASETQYF. V and J are TRBV18 and TRBJ2-5, with 8 bases fitting TRBD2. Germline CDR1 is KGHSH and CDR2 is LQKENI. The V segment lost 1 base and the J segment 4 bases; nucleotides outside the gene matches: 5. This CDR3 spans 15 amino acids.

This clone was counted only a few times. The chain joins TRBV28 to TRBJ1-1; unclear D gene. The germline gives CDR1 MDHEN, CDR2 SYDVKM. The CDR3 loop spans 12 amino acids. Trimming removed 7 bases from V and 1 base from J, with 7 bases in between. Written as DNA, the CDR3 is TGTGCCAGCACCAGCGCGAACACTGAAGCTTTCTTT. Encoded protein: CASTSANTEAFF.

The chain combines TRBV5-4 with TRBJ1-1; D remains ambiguous. Trimming stripped 3 bases from V and 0 bases from J, with 12 bases between. CDR3 length equals 15 residues. Germline values: CDR1 SGHNT, CDR2 YYREEE (reference sequence). The CDR3 coding sequence is TGTGCCAGCAGCTCGCATGACACGATGAACACTGAAGCTTTCTTT. It encodes CASSSHDTMNTEAFF.

The CDR3 spells CASSSHLAGGPHEQFF. In DNA form, the CDR3 reads TGTGCCAGCAGCAGCCACCTAGCGGGAGGGCCCCATGAGCAGTTCTTC. The chain recombines TRBV7-2 with TRBJ2-1, with 12 bases aligning to TRBD2. V lost 5 bases to trimming and J lost 8 bases; unmatched junction nucleotides: 10. From germline, CDR1 is SGHTA and CDR2 FQGNSA. The CDR3 is 16 amino acids.

The chain joins TRBV7-9 to TRBJ2-7; TRBD2 is a possible D gene (6 bases). V shed 2 bases and J shed 1 base, with 15 bases lying between them. CDR3 length: 16 amino acids. Germline V gene sequence: CDR1 SEHNR, CDR2 FQNEAQ (reference sequence). As DNA, the CDR3 is TGTGCCAGCAGCTTAAAGGCTCGACGGGAGTCCTACGAGCAGTACTTC. It specifies CASSLKARRESYEQYF.

This chain joins TRBV7-3 and TRBJ2-2, with 8 positions matching TRBD1. The length of the CDR3 is 17 residues. CDR1 and CDR2 from the germline V gene are SGHTA and FQGTGA. With V trimmed by 4 bases and J by 2 bases, 9 bases remained unmatched. The CDR3 sequence: CASSSHLTGDNTGELFF. CDR3 DNA sequence: TGTGCCAGCAGCTCACACCTGACAGGGGATAACACCGGGGAGCTGTTTTTT.

The J gene is TRBJ2-3, the V gene TRBV2, with D tentatively TRBD1 (6 bases). Germline CDR1 SNHLY, CDR2 FYNNEI. The ends were cut back, 9 bases at V and 4 bases at J, with 17 bases in the middle. This CDR3 comprises 14 residues. The CDR3 sequence is CASSTFRGPDTQYF. As DNA, the CDR3 is TGTGCCAGTTCAACTTTCAGGGGACCAGATACGCAGTATTTT.

The V and J genes are TRBV29-1 and TRBJ1-1; no clear D gene. This CDR3 has 14 residues. Trimming removed 7 bases at V and 0 bases at J, with 15 bases between. Germline CDR1 and CDR2: SQVTM and ANQGSEA. The CDR3 sequence is CSARRPGLNTEAFF. The CDR3 DNA reads as TGCAGCGCCCGAAGACCCGGGTTGAACACTGAAGCTTTCTTT.

This chain joins TRBV5-1 and TRBJ2-1; 9 positions match TRBD1. The germline V gene encodes CDR1 SGHRS and CDR2 YFSETQ. The CDR3 is made up of 14 amino acids. After removal of 4 bases from V and 5 bases from J, the junction contained 4 bases not matched to a gene. CDR3 coding DNA: TGCGCCAGCAGCCAACAGGGGGCTGACAATGAGCAGTTCTTC. It yields the protein CASSQQGADNEQFF.

V usage is TRBV30 and J usage is TRBJ2-3, with a tentative D call TRBD2 (6 bases). The CDR3 runs to 18 residues. V shed 1 base and J shed 8 bases, with 28 bases lying between them. Germline V gene data show CDR1 as GTSNPN and CDR2 as SVGIG (reference sequence). In DNA, the CDR3 is TGTGCCTGGAGTGGCCCGTGGGGCGGGCGGGACCCCCTAGGTACGCAGTATTTT. Protein: CAWSGPWGGRDPLGTQYF.

This clone was seen a handful of times. The gene calls are TRBV2 and TRBJ2-1; TRBD2 matches at 14 bases. Losses at the gene ends were 2 bases for V and 6 bases for J; bases not matched to a gene: 3. Germline lookup yields CDR1 SNHLY and CDR2 FYNNEI. The CDR3 has 16 amino acids. CDR3 nucleotide sequence: TGTGCCAGCAGTGAACTGGGACTAGCGGGAGCCAATGAGCAGTTCTTC. It translates to CASSELGLAGANEQFF.